Sequencing of this T cell receptor beta chain was carried out in a study of blood T cell repertoires in COVID-19. V was clipped by 6 bases and J by 1 base; unmatched bases: 5. Germline values: CDR1 MNHEY, CDR2 SVGAGI. CDR3 length: 15 amino acids. The repertoire was sequenced with immunoSEQ multiplex PCR; TCRdb's copy has only in-frame clones and lacks some. The profile shows nearly 95,000 clones, roughly 84% of them singletons. The V gene is TRBV6-5, the J gene TRBJ2-2; 7 bases fit TRBD1. The receptor's source is a woman of 80 years or more with acute or convalescent COVID-19. Sequences were obtained from peripheral blood. CDR3 bases: TGTGCCAGCAGCTACGGGACAGTGAACACCGGGGAGCTGTTTTTT. Translation: CASSYGTVNTGELFF.